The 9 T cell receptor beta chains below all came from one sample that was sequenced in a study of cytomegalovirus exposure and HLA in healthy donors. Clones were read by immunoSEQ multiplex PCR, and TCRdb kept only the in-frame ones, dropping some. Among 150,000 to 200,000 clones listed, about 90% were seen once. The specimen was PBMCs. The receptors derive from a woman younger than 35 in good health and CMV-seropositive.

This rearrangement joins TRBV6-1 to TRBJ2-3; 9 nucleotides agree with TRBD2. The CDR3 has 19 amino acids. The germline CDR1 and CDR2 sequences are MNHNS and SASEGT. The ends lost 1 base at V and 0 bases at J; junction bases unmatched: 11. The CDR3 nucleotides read TGTGCCAGCAGTGAAGTTGGGCTAGCGGGGCACTCTAGCACAGATACGCAGTATTTT. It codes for CASSEVGLAGHSSTDTQYF.

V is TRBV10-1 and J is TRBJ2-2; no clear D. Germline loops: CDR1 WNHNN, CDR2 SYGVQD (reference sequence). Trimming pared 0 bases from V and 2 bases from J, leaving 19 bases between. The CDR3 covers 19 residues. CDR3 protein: CASSESNSQLNTNTGELFF. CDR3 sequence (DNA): TGCGCCAGCAGTGAGTCGAACTCACAGCTTAACACTAACACCGGGGAGCTGTTTTTT.

CDR3 protein: CASSLRGTYEQYF. The CDR3 DNA sequence: TGTGCCAGCAGCTTGCGCGGAACCTACGAGCAGTACTTC. This chain joins TRBV5-4 and TRBJ2-7, with no clear D. The CDR3 extends over 13 amino acids. Trimming took off 1 base at V and 2 bases at J, with 7 bases between the two ends. Germline V lookup: CDR1 SGHNT, CDR2 YYREEE (reference sequence).

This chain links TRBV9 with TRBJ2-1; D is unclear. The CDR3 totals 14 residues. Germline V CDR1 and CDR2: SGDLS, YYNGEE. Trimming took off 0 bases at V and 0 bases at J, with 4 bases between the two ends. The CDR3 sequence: CASSVAFSYNEQFF. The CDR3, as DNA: TGTGCCAGCAGCGTAGCGTTCTCCTACAATGAGCAGTTCTTC.

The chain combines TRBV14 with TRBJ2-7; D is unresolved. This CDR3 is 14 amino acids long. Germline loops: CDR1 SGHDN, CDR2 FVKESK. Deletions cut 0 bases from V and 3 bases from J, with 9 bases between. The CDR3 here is CASSQDWRNYEQYF. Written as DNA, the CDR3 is TGTGCCAGCAGCCAAGATTGGCGGAACTACGAGCAGTACTTC.

The CDR3 DNA is TGTGCCAGCAGCCTCCAGGGTAGTGGGGCCAACGTCCTGACTTTC. It encodes CASSLQGSGANVLTF. The genes are TRBV5-6 and TRBJ2-6; possibly TRBD1 for D (5 bases). The CDR3 extends over 15 amino acids. The V gene's germline CDR1 is SGHDT and CDR2 YYEEEE. With 4 bases removed from V and 3 bases from J, the gap between germline ends came to 11 bases. The entire variable domain, with the rest obtained from reference TRBV5-6 and TRBJ2-6, is as follows: DAGVTQSPTHLIKTRGQQVTLRCSPKSGHDTVSWYQQALGQGPQFIFQYYEEEERQRGNFPDRFSGHQFPNYSSELNVNALLLGDSALYLCASSLQGSGANVLTFGAGSRLTVL.

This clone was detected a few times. The CDR3, as DNA: TGCGCCAGCAGCAAGATAGCGGACGGGGAGCAGTACTTC. Its protein is CASSKIADGEQYF. V usage is TRBV10-2 and J usage is TRBJ2-7, with D tentatively TRBD2 (6 bases). Per germline, CDR1 WSHSY and CDR2 SAAADI. Trimming stripped 6 bases from V and 7 bases from J, with 16 bases between. The CDR3 sequence is 13 residues long.

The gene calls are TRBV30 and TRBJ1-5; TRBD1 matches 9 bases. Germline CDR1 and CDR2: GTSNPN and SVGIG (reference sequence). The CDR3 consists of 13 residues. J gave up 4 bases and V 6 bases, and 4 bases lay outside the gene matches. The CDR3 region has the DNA TGTGCCTGTGACAGGGGGATAAATCAGCCCCAGCATTTT. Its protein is CACDRGINQPQHF.

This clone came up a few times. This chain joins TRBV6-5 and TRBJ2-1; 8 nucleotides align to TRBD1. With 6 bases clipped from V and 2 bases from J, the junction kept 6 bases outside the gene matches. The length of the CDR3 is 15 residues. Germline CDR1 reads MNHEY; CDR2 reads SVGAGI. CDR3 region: CASSPDRGPYNEQFF. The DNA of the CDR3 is TGTGCCAGCAGCCCAGACAGGGGCCCCTACAATGAGCAGTTCTTC.